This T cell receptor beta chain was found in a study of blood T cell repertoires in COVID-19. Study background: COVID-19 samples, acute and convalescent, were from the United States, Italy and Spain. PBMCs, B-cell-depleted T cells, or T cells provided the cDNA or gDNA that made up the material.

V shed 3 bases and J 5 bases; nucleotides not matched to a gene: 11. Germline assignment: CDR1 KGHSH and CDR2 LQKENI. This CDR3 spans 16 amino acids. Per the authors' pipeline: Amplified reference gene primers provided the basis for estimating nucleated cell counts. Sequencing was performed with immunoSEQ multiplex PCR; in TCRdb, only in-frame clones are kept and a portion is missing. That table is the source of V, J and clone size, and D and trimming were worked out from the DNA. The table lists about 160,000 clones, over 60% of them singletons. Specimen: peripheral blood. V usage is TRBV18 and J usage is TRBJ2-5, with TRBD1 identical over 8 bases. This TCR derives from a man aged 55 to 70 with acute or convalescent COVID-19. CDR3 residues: CASSPEDRVILETQYF. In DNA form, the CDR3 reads TGTGCCAGCTCACCGGAGGACAGGGTAATTCTTGAGACCCAGTACTTC.